This passage covers 15 T cell receptor beta chains from one sample sequenced in a study of cytomegalovirus exposure and HLA in healthy donors. PCR employed 60 Vbeta and 13 Jbeta primers. The assay was immunoSEQ multiplex PCR, and TCRdb's table has in-frame clones only and misses some. The top ten hold 1.6% of the sample, which has about 140,000 clones, about 77% seen once. Material for sequencing was PBMCs. The receptors come from a female donor in good health and CMV-seronegative.

The chain combines TRBV5-5 with TRBJ2-7, with 11 nucleotides matching TRBD1. CDR1 and CDR2 (germline): SGHKS, YYEKEE (reference sequence). The CDR3 has 15 residues. With V trimmed by 4 bases and J by 2 bases, 5 bases remained unmatched. CDR3 coding DNA: TGTGCCAGCAGCCGACCGGGACAGGGGGCCTACGAGCAGTACTTC. Encoded protein: CASSRPGQGAYEQYF.

This clone was recorded once. The V and J genes are TRBV29-1 and TRBJ1-1; no clear D gene. Germline CDR1 SQVTM, CDR2 ANQGSEA. CDR3 size: 11 residues. Trimming stripped 2 bases from V and 7 bases from J, with 8 bases between. CDR3 loop: CSVEWQIEAFF. CDR3 nucleotides: TGCAGCGTTGAATGGCAGATTGAAGCTTTCTTT.

Only a few counts were recorded for this clone. The genes are TRBV7-2 and TRBJ1-1, with TRBD1 matching 8 bases. V shed 1 base, J shed 4 bases, and the junction held 2 bases outside the gene matches. Germline-derived CDR1 and CDR2 are SGHTA and FQGNSA. The CDR3 consists of 14 residues. DNA for the CDR3: TGTGCCAGCAGCTTAGGGGGACAGGCCACTGAAGCTTTCTTT. Translation gives CASSLGGQATEAFF.

The chain recombines TRBV5-6 with TRBJ1-5, with 7 bases matching TRBD1. The V gene's germline CDR1 is SGHDT and CDR2 YYEEEE. V was clipped by 4 bases and J by 5 bases; unmatched bases: 6. The CDR3 sequence is 14 residues long. Here the CDR3 reads CASSMRGHDQPQHF. CDR3 nucleotide sequence: TGTGCCAGCAGCATGAGGGGGCATGATCAGCCCCAGCATTTT.

This chain links TRBV19 with TRBJ1-2, with a weak D call TRBD1 (5 bases). V was pared by 10 bases and J by 2 bases, with 14 bases between. The CDR3 is made up of 13 amino acids. The germline V gene encodes CDR1 LNHDA and CDR2 SQIVND (reference sequence). The CDR3 nucleotides read TGTGCCATCTCGACCGGGGGGAACTATGGCTACACCTTC. It is translated as CAISTGGNYGYTF.

The chain carries TRBV27 and TRBJ2-1, with 16 bases identical to TRBD2. CDR1 MNHEY and CDR2 SMNVEV come from the germline V gene (reference sequence). V gave up 7 bases and J gave up 10 bases; unmatched junction bases: 10. There are 16 residues in the CDR3. CDR3 protein: CASKKGLAGGQGEQFF. The CDR3 DNA follows: TGTGCCAGCAAAAAGGGACTAGCGGGAGGGCAAGGCGAGCAGTTCTTC.

The sample holds a few counts of this clone. The DNA for the CDR3 is TGTGCCATCAATGGGGGCGGCGAGCAGTACTTC. Protein: CAINGGGEQYF. The chain employs TRBV10-3 and TRBJ2-7, with D perhaps matching TRBD1 (6 bases). This CDR3 contains 11 residues. CDR1 and CDR2 from the germline V gene are ENHRY and SYGVKD. V was pared by 7 bases and J by 6 bases, with 10 bases between.

The chain couples TRBV7-9 to TRBJ2-1; a possible D gene is TRBD1 (5 bases). Trimming shortened V by 7 bases and J by 6 bases, and 13 bases separated the two germline ends. Germline assignment: CDR1 SEHNR and CDR2 FQNEAQ (reference sequence). This CDR3 has 13 residues. The CDR3 region is CASTPRQSNEQFF. DNA of the CDR3: TGTGCCAGCACCCCTAGACAGAGCAATGAGCAGTTCTTC.

J is TRBJ2-6 and V is TRBV5-1; possible D gene TRBD2, 5 bases. The CDR3 loop spans 15 amino acids. Germline V gene data show CDR1 as SGHRS and CDR2 as YFSETQ. V shed 3 bases and J shed 0 bases, with 7 bases lying between them. CDR3 amino acids: CASSSRGSGANVLTF. The CDR3, as DNA: TGCGCCAGCAGCTCTCGGGGCTCTGGGGCCAACGTCCTGACTTTC.

The CDR3 loop reads CAISDRDRVIYEQYF. The CDR3 nucleotides read TGTGCCATCAGTGACAGGGACAGGGTAATCTACGAGCAGTACTTC. The gene calls are TRBV10-3 and TRBJ2-7, with TRBD1 matching 9 bases. Germline V CDR1 and CDR2: ENHRY, SYGVKD. The CDR3 spans 15 residues. V gave up 3 bases and J gave up 3 bases; unmatched junction bases: 6.

This rearrangement joins TRBV29-1 to TRBJ2-1; D perhaps matches TRBD2 (6 bases). The V end lost 4 bases, the J end lost 3 bases, and 16 bases lay between the germline ends. This CDR3 has 15 residues. The germline gives CDR1 SQVTM, CDR2 ANQGSEA. DNA for the CDR3: TGCAGCGTTGTTTCAGGAGGGTCCGTCTACAATGAGCAGTTCTTC. This translates into CSVVSGGSVYNEQFF.

For the CDR3, the DNA is TGTGCCAGCAGCTCTTCGACAGGTTATACCGGGGAGCTGTTTTTT. Translation: CASSSSTGYTGELFF. The rearrangement joins TRBV28 to TRBJ2-2; the D gene is possibly TRBD1 (6 bases). From germline, CDR1 is MDHEN and CDR2 SYDVKM. The length of the CDR3 is 15 residues. The V end lost 6 bases, the J end lost 5 bases, and 16 bases lay between the germline ends.

This clone was detected a few times. This rearrangement joins TRBV14 to TRBJ2-7; the D gene is possibly TRBD2 (6 bases). Germline-derived CDR1 and CDR2 are SGHDN and FVKESK. The length of the CDR3 is 17 residues. V lost 5 bases and J lost 1, with 21 bases in between. CDR3 sequence (DNA): TGTGCCAGCAGCGGGGGAGGCCAGTCGGTCGGGTCCTACGAGCAGTACTTC. It codes for CASSGGGQSVGSYEQYF.

This chain connects TRBV5-1 to TRBJ1-1, with 9 bases lining up with TRBD1. CDR3 length: 13 amino acids. Germline CDR1 and CDR2: SGHRS and YFSETQ. J lost 5 bases, V lost 5 bases, and 4 bases had no gene match. The CDR3 protein is CASSGQGLTEAFF. The CDR3 DNA reads as TGCGCCAGCAGTGGACAGGGGTTGACTGAAGCTTTCTTT.

The rearrangement links TRBV29-1 to TRBJ2-5; 10 bases agree with TRBD1. TRBJ2-7 matches the DNA end more closely, so the J call is doubtful. From germline, CDR1 is SQVTM and CDR2 ANQGSEA. The CDR3 runs 14 residues. Here the CDR3 DNA reads TGCAGCGTTGGTGGGGACAGGGGAACCTACGAGCAGTACTTC. This encodes CSVGGDRGTYEQYF.